These 28 T cell receptor beta chains originate from one sample sequenced in a study of T cell changes during pregnancy in multiple sclerosis. Clones were sequenced by immunoSEQ multiplex PCR, and TCRdb holds only the in-frame ones, with some missing. The data contain some 44,000 clones, about 87% of them singletons. The sequencing used CD4+ T cells from peripheral blood mononuclear cells, collected in the second trimester of pregnancy. These receptors were collected from a female donor with multiple sclerosis, enrolled in a pregnancy study.

This chain uses TRBV10-3 with TRBJ2-7, with unresolved D. The CDR3 contains 13 residues. Germline assignment: CDR1 ENHRY and CDR2 SYGVKD. V lost 3 bases and J 2 bases, leaving 8 bases between the germline ends. CDR3 sequence: CAISDAVPYEQYF. In DNA form, the CDR3 reads TGTGCCATCAGTGATGCGGTCCCCTACGAGCAGTACTTC.

CDR3 in DNA: TGCGCCAGCAGCCCCTCCCCCCGGGCTGGGGCCAACGTCCTGACTTTC. This sequence encodes CASSPSPRAGANVLTF. J is TRBJ2-6 and V is TRBV5-1; unclear D gene. V lost 4 bases and J 2 bases, leaving 13 bases between the germline ends. The CDR3 covers 16 residues. Germline lookup yields CDR1 SGHRS and CDR2 YFSETQ.

This chain joins TRBV30 and TRBJ1-1; D perhaps matches TRBD1 (5 bases). CDR1 GTSNPN and CDR2 SVGIG come from the germline V gene (reference sequence). The CDR3 length is 13 residues. Trimming removed 1 base at V and 10 bases at J, with 16 bases between. The CDR3 nucleotides are TGTGCCTGGAGTGGTCCGGGACTTCCTTCAGCTTTCTTT. Translating gives CAWSGPGLPSAFF.

This clone was counted only a few times. The rearrangement joins TRBV29-1 to TRBJ2-7, with D possibly being TRBD2 (6 bases). This CDR3 has 13 residues. Germline V lookup: CDR1 SQVTM, CDR2 ANQGSEA. Trimming took 7 bases from V and 6 from J, leaving 19 bases between them. The CDR3 protein is CSGREPGTPEQYF. The DNA of the CDR3 is TGCAGCGGACGGGAACCCGGGACTCCCGAGCAGTACTTC.

This clone was recorded once. The chain uses TRBV11-3 and TRBJ2-6, with 7 positions matching TRBD1. CDR3 size: 15 residues. Looked up from germline, CDR1 is SGHNT and CDR2 is YENEEA. Trimming cost V 5 bases and J 0 bases; bases outside gene matches: 1. The CDR3 reads CASSAGGSGANVLTF. The CDR3 region has the DNA TGTGCCAGCAGCGCAGGGGGCTCTGGGGCCAACGTCCTGACTTTC.

J is TRBJ1-5 and V is TRBV2; TRBD1 is a possible D gene (5 bases). Germline V lookup: CDR1 SNHLY, CDR2 FYNNEI. V shed 3 bases and J shed 0 bases, with 9 bases lying between them. This CDR3 comprises 15 residues. The CDR3 is CASSDRGGSNQPQHF. CDR3 bases: TGTGCCAGCAGTGATAGGGGTGGTAGCAATCAGCCCCAGCATTTT. The full variable domain, with the rest looked up from reference TRBV2 and TRBJ1-5, is EPEVTQTPSHQVTQMGQEVILRCVPISNHLYFYWYRQILGQKVEFLVSFYNNEISEKSEIFDDQFSVERPDGSNFTLKIRSTKLEDSAMYFCASSDRGGSNQPQHFGDGTRLSIL.

The chain joins TRBV27 to TRBJ2-7; 11 bases match TRBD2. V was pared by 6 bases and J by 6 bases, with 7 bases of the junction left unmatched. Germline lookup yields CDR1 MNHEY and CDR2 SMNVEV (reference sequence). This CDR3 is 14 amino acids long. CDR3 region: CASSSLAGGSEQYF. For the CDR3, the DNA is TGTGCCAGCAGCTCTCTAGCGGGAGGATCCGAGCAGTACTTC.

To note about this clone: The sample holds other DNA sequences that translate to the same CDR3. The V gene is TRBV5-6, the J gene TRBJ2-7; D gene ambiguous. The CDR3 contains 12 residues. V was trimmed by 4 bases and J by 3 bases, leaving 8 bases between them. Germline V gene data show CDR1 as SGHDT and CDR2 as YYEEEE. The CDR3 here is CASSLNNYEQYF. The CDR3 DNA sequence: TGTGCCAGCAGCCTCAACAACTACGAGCAGTACTTC.

V and J are TRBV6-4 and TRBJ1-1, with D possibly TRBD1 on 6 matching bases. Looked up from germline, CDR1 is MRHNA and CDR2 is SNTAGT. The CDR3 spans 12 residues. Deletions cut 4 bases from V and 7 bases from J, with 10 bases between. CDR3 nucleotide sequence: TGTGCCAGCAGTGCCGGGGGGCTTGAAGCTTTCTTT. It codes for CASSAGGLEAFF.

This clone was counted a few times. The V call is TRBV4-2, the J call TRBJ1-1; D remains unclear. Trimming shortened V by 6 bases and J by 4 bases, and 12 bases separated the two germline ends. The CDR3 covers 13 residues. Germline lookup yields CDR1 LGHNA and CDR2 YNFKEQ. The chain's CDR3 is CASRPRRGTEAFF. The CDR3 DNA reads TGTGCCAGCAGACCTCGGCGGGGCACTGAAGCTTTCTTT.

CDR3 sequence reads: CASSYIGGSREKLFF. In DNA form, the CDR3 reads TGTGCCAGCAGTTATATCGGGGGTTCAAGGGAAAAACTGTTTTTT. This sequence joins TRBV27 and TRBJ1-4, with D possibly TRBD1 on 5 matching bases. The germline CDR1 and CDR2 sequences are MNHEY and SMNVEV (reference sequence). Trimming removed 4 bases at V and 8 bases at J, with 17 bases between. The CDR3 extends over 15 amino acids.

A single count supports this clone. J is TRBJ2-4 and V is TRBV6-1; 8 positions match TRBD1. Losses at the gene ends were 4 bases for V and 2 bases for J; bases not matched to a gene: 4. Per germline, CDR1 MNHNS and CDR2 SASEGT. This CDR3 has 15 amino acids. The CDR3 sequence: CASSGYRGSKNIQYF. The CDR3 DNA reads TGTGCCAGCAGTGGATACAGGGGGTCCAAAAACATTCAGTACTTC.

This clone was counted a few times. In nucleotides, the CDR3 is TGTGCCAGCAGCCGCTGGGACAGCTCCTACGAGCAGTACTTC. Translating gives CASSRWDSSYEQYF. The chain combines TRBV9 with TRBJ2-7; 7 bases align to TRBD1. V dropped 4 bases and J dropped 0; count of bases not matched to a gene: 4. This CDR3 region has 14 residues. From germline, CDR1 is SGDLS and CDR2 YYNGEE.

The chain joins TRBV6-1 to TRBJ2-1, with 9 bases lining up with TRBD2. Germline CDR1 MNHNS, CDR2 SASEGT. V was pared by 6 bases and J by 7 bases, with 7 bases of the junction left unmatched. This CDR3 is built from 14 residues. CDR3 sequence (DNA): TGTGCCAGCAGAGGTAGCGGGAGCTGGAATGAGCAGTTCTTC. Protein sequence: CASRGSGSWNEQFF.

The chain employs TRBV5-1 and TRBJ2-3, with 7 bases identical to TRBD1. The V segment lost 1 base and the J segment 1 base; nucleotides outside the gene matches: 9. This CDR3 is 17 amino acids long. From germline, CDR1 is SGHRS and CDR2 YFSETQ. The CDR3 nucleotides read TGCGCCAGCAGCTTGAACAAACAGGGGTTGGGCACAGATACGCAGTATTTT. Translating gives CASSLNKQGLGTDTQYF.

The chain has TRBV5-1 and TRBJ2-5; D remains unclear. This CDR3 has 13 residues. Trimming left V 0 bases short and J 5 bases short, with 8 bases between. Germline V CDR1 and CDR2: SGHRS, YFSETQ. The CDR3 spells CASSLADSETQYF. As DNA, the CDR3 is TGCGCCAGCAGCTTGGCCGATAGTGAGACCCAGTACTTC.

V and J are TRBV9 and TRBJ2-1; weak D call: TRBD2 (6 bases). The germline V and J ends were trimmed by 3 bases and 6 bases, with 16 bases remaining between them. CDR3 length: 15 amino acids. In germline, CDR1 is SGDLS, CDR2 YYNGEE. This CDR3 reads CASSGTWSGVNEQFF. CDR3 in DNA: TGTGCCAGCAGCGGAACTTGGTCGGGGGTCAATGAGCAGTTCTTC.

The rearrangement links TRBV29-1 to TRBJ2-1, with TRBD2 as a possible D gene (5 bases). CDR1 and CDR2 from the germline V gene are SQVTM and ANQGSEA. Trimming removed 7 bases at V and 0 bases at J, with 13 bases between. CDR3 length: 14 amino acids. Here the CDR3 DNA reads TGCAGCGGAAGGACTCAAAGCTCCTACAATGAGCAGTTCTTC. This codes for CSGRTQSSYNEQFF.

The genes are TRBV5-5 and TRBJ1-1; D not resolved. The length of the CDR3 is 13 residues. Germline assignment: CDR1 SGHKS and CDR2 YYEKEE (reference sequence). V lost 4 bases to trimming and J lost 10 bases, with 17 bases between them. CDR3 protein: CASSPGLLPGAFF. CDR3 in DNA: TGTGCCAGCAGCCCAGGACTTCTGCCGGGAGCTTTCTTT.

This clone is medium-sized by share. This chain connects TRBV2 to TRBJ2-4; 7 bases fit TRBD1. V lost 7 bases and J lost 0; bases outside the gene matches: 9. Germline V CDR1 and CDR2: SNHLY, FYNNEI. The CDR3 runs to 16 residues. The CDR3 region is CASNDFQGVAKNIQYF. The CDR3 nucleotides are TGTGCCAGCAACGATTTTCAGGGGGTAGCCAAAAACATTCAGTACTTC.

This chain links TRBV19 with TRBJ1-2; 8 nucleotides align to TRBD1. Germline values: CDR1 LNHDA, CDR2 SQIVND (reference sequence). V was clipped by 3 bases and J by 8 bases; unmatched bases: 11. This CDR3 region has 15 residues. The CDR3 DNA is TGTGCCAGTAGTATGGAACTACAGGGGGTCTACGGCTACACCTTC. It is translated as CASSMELQGVYGYTF.

The chain combines TRBV7-2 with TRBJ2-5; D is uncertain. This CDR3 has 14 residues. Trimming removed 1 base from V and 4 bases from J, with 10 bases in between. Germline V gene sequence: CDR1 SGHTA, CDR2 FQGNSA. Here the CDR3 DNA reads TGTGCCAGCAGCTTAGTAGCTAGAGGAGAGACCCAGTACTTC. As protein: CASSLVARGETQYF.

This clone was observed once. J is TRBJ2-7 and V is TRBV5-6; 7 bases fit TRBD1. V lost 3 bases to trimming and J lost 2 bases; unmatched junction nucleotides: 8. The CDR3 has 15 residues. Germline V CDR1 and CDR2: SGHDT, YYEEEE. The CDR3 here is CASSSGTGTAYEQYF. CDR3 nucleotide sequence: TGTGCCAGCAGCTCAGGAACCGGGACAGCCTACGAGCAGTACTTC.

The rearrangement links TRBV19 to TRBJ1-5; tentative D call: TRBD1 (5 bases). Germline V gene lookup returns CDR1 LNHDA and CDR2 SQIVND (reference sequence). CDR3 size: 14 residues. Trimming cost V 4 bases and J 7 bases, with 14 bases left between them. CDR3 sequence (DNA): TGTGCCAGTAGTAAACAGGTCGTGGGGCAGCCCCAGCATTTT. Its translation: CASSKQVVGQPQHF.

This chain's CDR3 is CASIPLTGKETQYF. Here the CDR3 DNA reads TGTGCCAGCATCCCTTTGACAGGCAAAGAGACCCAGTACTTC. V and J are TRBV28 and TRBJ2-5, with D possibly TRBD1 on 6 matching bases. This CDR3 has 14 residues. The V end lost 7 bases, the J end lost 3 bases, and 15 bases lay between the germline ends. Looked up from germline, CDR1 is MDHEN and CDR2 is SYDVKM. The full variable domain, in which reference TRBV28 and TRBJ2-5 provide the parts outside the CDR3, is DVKVTQSSRYLVKRTGEKVFLECVQDMDHENMFWYRQDPGLGLRLIYFSYDVKMKEKGDIPEGYSVSREKKERFSLILESASTNQTSMYLCASIPLTGKETQYFGPGTRLLVL.

This chain connects TRBV7-8 to TRBJ2-7, with a possible D match to TRBD1 (5 bases). Germline V gene lookup returns CDR1 SGHVS and CDR2 FQNEAQ. V lost 4 bases and J 2 bases, leaving 18 bases between the germline ends. There are 16 residues in the CDR3. The CDR3 DNA is TGTGCCAGCAGCTCCCTGACAGCCCCAACTGCCTACGAGCAGTACTTC. Protein sequence: CASSSLTAPTAYEQYF.

This chain joins TRBV6-5 and TRBJ2-7; D is undetermined. Deletions cut 0 bases from V and 0 bases from J, with 6 bases between. Germline V lookup: CDR1 MNHEY, CDR2 SVGAGI. This CDR3 is built from 14 residues. The CDR3 region is CASSYSASSYEQYF. The CDR3 nucleotides are TGTGCCAGCAGTTACTCGGCTAGCTCCTACGAGCAGTACTTC.

V usage is TRBV5-1 and J usage is TRBJ2-6; D is possibly TRBD2 (6 bases). The V end was cut by 0 bases, the J end by 2 bases, with 6 bases between. The CDR3 is 15 amino acids. The germline V gene has CDR1 SGHRS and CDR2 YFSETQ. The CDR3 protein is CASSLAGAGANVLTF. The DNA of the CDR3 is TGCGCCAGCAGCTTGGCGGGGGCTGGGGCCAACGTCCTGACTTTC.